This T cell receptor (beta chain) was sequenced in a study of Ad26.COV2.S vaccination and SARS-CoV-2 variants. Assay: immunoSEQ multiplex PCR; the TCRdb copy retains only in-frame clones and omits some. The sample contains about 680,000 clones, around 92% of which appear only once. The CDR3 consists of 15 residues. Germline V lookup: CDR1 MNHEY, CDR2 SMNVEV (reference sequence). The V segment lost 7 bases and the J segment 5 bases; nucleotides outside the gene matches: 13. Treatment reported: roughly 20 received Ad26.COV2.S at low or high dose, single or two shots; about 5 received placebo; per-sample allocation not given. Samples analyzed were those drawn on day 63 after the first vaccine or placebo injection.

The J gene is TRBJ2-5, the V gene TRBV27, with TRBD1 identical over 7 bases. This specimen consisted of peripheral blood, obtained in a trial of Ad26.COV2.S vaccine versus placebo. The receptor's source is a person aged 18-60 years who received the Ad26.COV2.S COVID-19 vaccine or a placebo. The chain's CDR3 is CASTPLGRGSETQYF. CDR3 nucleotides: TGTGCCAGCACCCCTCTGGGCAGGGGGAGTGAGACCCAGTACTTC.